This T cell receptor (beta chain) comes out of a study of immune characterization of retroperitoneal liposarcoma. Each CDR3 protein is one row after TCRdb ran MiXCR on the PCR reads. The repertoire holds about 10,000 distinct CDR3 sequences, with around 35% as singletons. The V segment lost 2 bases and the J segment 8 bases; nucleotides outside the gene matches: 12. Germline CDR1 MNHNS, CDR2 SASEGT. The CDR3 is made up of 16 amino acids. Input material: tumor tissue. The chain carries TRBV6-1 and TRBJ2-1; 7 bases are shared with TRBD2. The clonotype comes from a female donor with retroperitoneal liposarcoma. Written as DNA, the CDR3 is TGTGCCAGCAGTGAAAGGTGGTCGGGAGGCCGGGATGAGCAGTTCTTC. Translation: CASSERWSGGRDEQFF.